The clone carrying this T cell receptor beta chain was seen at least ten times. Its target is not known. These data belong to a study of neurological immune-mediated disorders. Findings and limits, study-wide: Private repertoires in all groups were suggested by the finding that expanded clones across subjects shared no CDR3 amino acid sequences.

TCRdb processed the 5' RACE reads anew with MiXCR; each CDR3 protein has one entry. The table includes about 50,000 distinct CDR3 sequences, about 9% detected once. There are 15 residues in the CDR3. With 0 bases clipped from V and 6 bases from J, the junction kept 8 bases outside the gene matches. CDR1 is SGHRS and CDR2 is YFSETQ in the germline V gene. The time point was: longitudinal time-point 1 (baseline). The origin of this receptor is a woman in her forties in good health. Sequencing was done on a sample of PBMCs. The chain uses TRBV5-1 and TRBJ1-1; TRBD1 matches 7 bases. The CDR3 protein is CASSLVPPGTAEAFF. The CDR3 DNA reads TGCGCCAGCAGCTTGGTACCGCCCGGGACAGCTGAAGCTTTCTTT.